This T cell receptor (beta chain) was captured in a study of post-analysis software for immune sequencing data (dated by TCRdb to between 2014 and 2017). Looking at the study overall: Disease courses on record covered relapsing-remitting, secondary progressive and progressive-relapsing multiple sclerosis, though some patients had no subtype annotation. The patient repertoires were compared against 11 previously published healthy control repertoires obtained from donors aged about 6 to 28 years. A subset of samples was prepared in parallel using single-end sample barcoding, then pooled and co-amplified after Illumina adapter ligation. What the research found in general, with its limitations: Direct clustering with F measure showed strong co-clustering of samples prepared in the same batch, prompting a batch-effect correction. Significantly lower normalized Chao1 diversity was found in multiple sclerosis patients than in controls, suggesting substantial peripheral T-cell clonal expansion. The control group was slightly older than the multiple sclerosis patient group. Significantly higher frequencies in patients than in controls were found for five or six TRBV segments, including TRBV5-6, TRBV5-1 and TRBV20-1.

To demonstrate the VDJtools post-analysis software, the study profiled TCR beta repertoires from the peripheral blood of 10 to 15 young patients with multiple sclerosis. The patients with multiple sclerosis were children and adolescents between roughly 6 and 17 years of age. The library came from PCR. Sequencing was performed on an Illumina HiSeq 2500. To reduce PCR and sequencing biases, unique molecular identifiers were incorporated into the TCR beta cDNA libraries. About 500,000 cDNA molecules were obtained for every 1 to 10 million input T cells, so each molecule roughly corresponded to one T cell. The patient libraries were prepared and sequenced using the same protocol as the earlier healthy control dataset. Samples belonging to the same batch were prepared together, multiplexed and sequenced on a shared HiSeq lane. The published analysis was carried out like this. MIGEC was used to process the raw barcoded reads, and molecular identifier groups with only a single read were discarded before consensus assembly and CDR3 extraction. VDJtools was used for post-analysis of the clonotype tables, with diversity normalized by down-sampling every dataset to the smallest sample size. To correct batch-related cross-sample contamination, repertoire overlap clustering matched CDR3 amino acid sequences but not nucleotide sequences. Using fastp at Q25 and MiXCR, TCRdb reprocessed the public reads and kept productive beta chains. Every CDR3 protein is listed once, alongside the most common genes and DNA of its rows. The authors' filters were not applied to this entry. The sample yields under 900,000 distinct CDR3 sequences; 53% were counted once. 4% to 5.5% of the sample belongs to the ten largest clones.

This clonotype turned up a few times. It lacks a known antigen. No much larger clone exists at a distance of one base, and base qualities are not known. The CDR3 runs 14 residues from the cysteine to the phenylalanine. Just the 42-base CDR3 DNA is kept, in frame starting at base 1. The V end loses 0 bases and the J end loses 4 bases, and a stretch of 10 bases separates them. CDR1 SGHRS and CDR2 YFSETQ are derived from the germline V gene. Recombination linked TRBV5-1 to TRBJ1-2; the D gene is perhaps TRBD1, from 5 matching bases. Sequenced sample: blood. The receptor comes from a girl aged 10 to 17 with multiple sclerosis. The CDR3 in this case is CASSLGQSSYGYTF. The DNA reads TGCGCCAGCAGCTTGGGACAGAGTAGCTATGGCTACACCTTC.